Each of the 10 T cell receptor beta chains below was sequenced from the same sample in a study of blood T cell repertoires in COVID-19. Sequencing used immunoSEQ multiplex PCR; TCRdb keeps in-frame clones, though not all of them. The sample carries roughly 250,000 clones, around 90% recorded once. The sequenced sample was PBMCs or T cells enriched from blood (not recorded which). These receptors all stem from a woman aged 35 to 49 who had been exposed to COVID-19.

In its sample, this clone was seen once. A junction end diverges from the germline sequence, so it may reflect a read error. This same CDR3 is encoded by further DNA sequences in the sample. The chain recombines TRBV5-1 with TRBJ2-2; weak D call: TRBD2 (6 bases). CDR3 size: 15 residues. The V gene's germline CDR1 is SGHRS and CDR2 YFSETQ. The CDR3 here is CASSPGLLNTGELFF. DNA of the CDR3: TGTGCCAGCAGCCCGGGACTCCTAAACACCGGGGAGCTGTTTTTT. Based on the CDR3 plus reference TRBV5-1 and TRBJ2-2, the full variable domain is KAGVTQTPRYLIKTRGQQVTLSCSPISGHRSVSWYQQTPGQGLQFLFEYFSETQRNKGNFPGRFSGRQFSNSRSEMNVSTLELGDSALYLCASSPGLLNTGELFFGEGSRLTVL.

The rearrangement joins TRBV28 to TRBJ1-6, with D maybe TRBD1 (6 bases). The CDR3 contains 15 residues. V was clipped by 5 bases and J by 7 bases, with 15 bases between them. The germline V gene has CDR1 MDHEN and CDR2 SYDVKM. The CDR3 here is CASSQAGTPNSPLHF. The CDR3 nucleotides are TGTGCCAGCAGTCAAGCCGGGACACCCAATTCACCCCTCCACTTT.

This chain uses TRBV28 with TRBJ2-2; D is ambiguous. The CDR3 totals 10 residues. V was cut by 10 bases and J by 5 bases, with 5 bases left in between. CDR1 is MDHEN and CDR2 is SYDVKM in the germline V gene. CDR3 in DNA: TGTGCCACCTCTACCGGGGAGCTGTTTTTT. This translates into CATSTGELFF.

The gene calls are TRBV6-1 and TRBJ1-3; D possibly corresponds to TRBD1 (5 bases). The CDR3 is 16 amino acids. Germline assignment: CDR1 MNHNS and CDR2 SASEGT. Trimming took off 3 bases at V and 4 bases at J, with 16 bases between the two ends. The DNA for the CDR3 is TGTGCCAGCAGTGATGCATTTGGGACTCAAGGAAACACCATATATTTT. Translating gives CASSDAFGTQGNTIYF.

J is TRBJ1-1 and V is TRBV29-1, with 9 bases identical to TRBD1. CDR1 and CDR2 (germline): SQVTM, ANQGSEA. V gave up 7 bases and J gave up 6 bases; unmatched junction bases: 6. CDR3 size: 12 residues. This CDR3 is CSEVQGAAEAFF. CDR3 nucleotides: TGCAGCGAAGTACAGGGGGCGGCTGAAGCTTTCTTT.

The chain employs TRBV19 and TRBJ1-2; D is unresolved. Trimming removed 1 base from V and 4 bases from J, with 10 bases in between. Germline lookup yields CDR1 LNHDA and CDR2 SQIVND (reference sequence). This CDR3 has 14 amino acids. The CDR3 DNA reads TGTGCCAGTAGTATAGCTTCAGTTGGCTATGGCTACACCTTC. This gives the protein CASSIASVGYGYTF.

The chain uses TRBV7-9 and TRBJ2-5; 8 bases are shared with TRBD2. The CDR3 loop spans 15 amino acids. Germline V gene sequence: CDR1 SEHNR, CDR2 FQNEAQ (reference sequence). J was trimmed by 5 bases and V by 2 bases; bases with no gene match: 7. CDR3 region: CASSLTGGSGETQYF. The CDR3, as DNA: TGTGCCAGCAGCTTAACGGGGGGGTCGGGTGAGACCCAGTACTTC.

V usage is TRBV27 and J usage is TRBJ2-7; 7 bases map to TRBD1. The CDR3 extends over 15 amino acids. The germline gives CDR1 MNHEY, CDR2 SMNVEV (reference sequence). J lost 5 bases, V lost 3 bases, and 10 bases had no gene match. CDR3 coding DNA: TGTGCCAGCAGTTTTGGTGACAGGGTTAACCACGAGCAGTACTTC. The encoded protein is CASSFGDRVNHEQYF.

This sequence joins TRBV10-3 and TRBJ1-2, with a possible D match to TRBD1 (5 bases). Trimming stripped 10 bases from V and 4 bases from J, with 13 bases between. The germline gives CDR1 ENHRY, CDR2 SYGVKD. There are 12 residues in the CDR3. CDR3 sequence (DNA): TGTGCCACCTCACAGGATGTCTATGGCTACACCTTC. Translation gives CATSQDVYGYTF.

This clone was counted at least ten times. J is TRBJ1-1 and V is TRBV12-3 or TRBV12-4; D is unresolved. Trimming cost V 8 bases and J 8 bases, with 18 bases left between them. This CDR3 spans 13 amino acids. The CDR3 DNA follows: TGTGCCAGCGGTTCACAGTCCGAACTGGAAGCTTTCTTT. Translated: CASGSQSELEAFF.